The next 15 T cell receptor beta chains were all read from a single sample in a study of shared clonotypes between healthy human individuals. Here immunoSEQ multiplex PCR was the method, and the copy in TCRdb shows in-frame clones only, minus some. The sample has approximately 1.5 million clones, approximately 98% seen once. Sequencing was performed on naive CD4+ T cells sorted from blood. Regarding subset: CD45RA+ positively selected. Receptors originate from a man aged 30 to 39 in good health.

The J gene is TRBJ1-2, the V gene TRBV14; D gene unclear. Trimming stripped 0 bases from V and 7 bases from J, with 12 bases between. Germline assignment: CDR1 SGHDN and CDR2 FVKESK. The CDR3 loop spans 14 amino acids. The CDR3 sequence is CASSQEWGKSGYTF. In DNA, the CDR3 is TGTGCCAGCAGCCAAGAGTGGGGAAAGAGTGGCTACACCTTC.

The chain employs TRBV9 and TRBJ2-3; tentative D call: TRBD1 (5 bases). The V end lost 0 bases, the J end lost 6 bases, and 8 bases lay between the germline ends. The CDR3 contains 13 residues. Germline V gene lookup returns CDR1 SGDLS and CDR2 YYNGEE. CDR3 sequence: CASSVEGLDTQYF. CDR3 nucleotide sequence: TGTGCCAGCAGCGTAGAGGGGTTGGATACGCAGTATTTT.

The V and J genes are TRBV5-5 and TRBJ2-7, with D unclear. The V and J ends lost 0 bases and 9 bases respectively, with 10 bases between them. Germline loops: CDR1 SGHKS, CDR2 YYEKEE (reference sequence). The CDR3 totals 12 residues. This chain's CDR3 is CASSLVAEAQYF. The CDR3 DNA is TGTGCCAGCAGCTTGGTGGCAGAGGCGCAGTACTTC.

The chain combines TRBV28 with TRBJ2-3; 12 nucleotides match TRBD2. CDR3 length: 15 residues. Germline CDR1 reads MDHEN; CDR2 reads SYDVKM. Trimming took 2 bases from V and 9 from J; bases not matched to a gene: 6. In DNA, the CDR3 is TGTGCCAGCAGTTTAGGTGGGACTAGCGGGTCCACGCAGTATTTT. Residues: CASSLGGTSGSTQYF.

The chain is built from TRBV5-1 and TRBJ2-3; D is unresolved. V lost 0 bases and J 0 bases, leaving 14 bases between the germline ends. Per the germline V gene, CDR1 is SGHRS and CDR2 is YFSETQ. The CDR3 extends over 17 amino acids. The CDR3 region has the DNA TGCGCCAGCAGCTTGGCTTTTGGCGGATCTAGCACAGATACGCAGTATTTT. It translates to CASSLAFGGSSTDTQYF.

The DNA of the CDR3 is TGTGCCAGCAGCTTGGCTTGGACGGAGCCGGAGACCCAGTACTTC. Translated, it gives CASSLAWTEPETQYF. The chain recombines TRBV5-5 with TRBJ2-5; D gene ambiguous. Germline-derived CDR1 and CDR2 are SGHKS and YYEKEE (reference sequence). The ends were cut back, 0 bases at V and 5 bases at J, with 14 bases in the middle. There are 15 residues in the CDR3.

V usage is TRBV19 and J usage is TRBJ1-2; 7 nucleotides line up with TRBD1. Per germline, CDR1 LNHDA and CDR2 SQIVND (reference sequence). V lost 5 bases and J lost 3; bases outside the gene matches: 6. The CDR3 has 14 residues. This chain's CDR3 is CASSGDREDYGYTF. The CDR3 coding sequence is TGTGCCAGTAGTGGCGACAGGGAAGACTATGGCTACACCTTC.

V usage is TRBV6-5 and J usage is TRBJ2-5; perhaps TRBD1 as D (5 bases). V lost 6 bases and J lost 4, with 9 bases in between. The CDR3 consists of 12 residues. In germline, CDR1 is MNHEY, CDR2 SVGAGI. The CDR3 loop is CASRGQGETQYF. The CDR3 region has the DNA TGTGCCAGCAGAGGGCAGGGAGAGACCCAGTACTTC.

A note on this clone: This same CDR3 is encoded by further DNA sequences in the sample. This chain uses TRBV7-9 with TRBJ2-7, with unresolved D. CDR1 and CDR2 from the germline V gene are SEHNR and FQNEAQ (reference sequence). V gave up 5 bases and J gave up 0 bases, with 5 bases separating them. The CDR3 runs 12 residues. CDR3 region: CASSRGSYEQYF. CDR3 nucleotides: TGTGCCAGCAGCCGTGGCTCCTACGAGCAGTACTTC.

The CDR3 sequence is CASYRLSGGQETQYF. Here the CDR3 DNA reads TGTGCCAGCTATCGGTTGAGTGGAGGGCAAGAGACCCAGTACTTC. This chain uses TRBV18 with TRBJ2-5, with D perhaps TRBD2 (6 bases). There are 15 residues in the CDR3. Germline lookup yields CDR1 KGHSH and CDR2 LQKENI. V gave up 7 bases and J gave up 2 bases, with 17 bases separating them.

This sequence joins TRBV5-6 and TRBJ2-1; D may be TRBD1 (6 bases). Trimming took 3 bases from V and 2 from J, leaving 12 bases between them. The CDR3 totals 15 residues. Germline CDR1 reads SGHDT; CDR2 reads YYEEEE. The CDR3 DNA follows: TGTGCCAGCAGCTGGACCACAGGGACCTACAATGAGCAGTTCTTC. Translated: CASSWTTGTYNEQFF.

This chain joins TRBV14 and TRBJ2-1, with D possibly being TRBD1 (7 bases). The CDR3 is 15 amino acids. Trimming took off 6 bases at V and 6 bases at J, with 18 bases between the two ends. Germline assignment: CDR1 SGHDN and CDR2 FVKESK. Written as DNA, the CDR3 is TGTGCCAGCAGTCACAGCCGACAGGGAGGCAATGAGCAGTTCTTC. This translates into CASSHSRQGGNEQFF.

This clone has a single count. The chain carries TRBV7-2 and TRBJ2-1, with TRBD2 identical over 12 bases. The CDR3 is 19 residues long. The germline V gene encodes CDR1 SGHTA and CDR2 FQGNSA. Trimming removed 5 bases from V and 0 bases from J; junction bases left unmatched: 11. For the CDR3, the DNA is TGTGCCAGCAGCGTTAGATCGGGACTAGCGGGCTTCTCCTACAATGAGCAGTTCTTC. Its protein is CASSVRSGLAGFSYNEQFF. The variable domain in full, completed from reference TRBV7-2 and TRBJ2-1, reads GAGVSQSPSNKVTEKGKDVELRCDPISGHTALYWYRQSLGQGLEFLIYFQGNSAPDKSGLPSDRFSAERTGGSVSTLTIQRTQQEDSAVYLCASSVRSGLAGFSYNEQFFGPGTRLTVL.

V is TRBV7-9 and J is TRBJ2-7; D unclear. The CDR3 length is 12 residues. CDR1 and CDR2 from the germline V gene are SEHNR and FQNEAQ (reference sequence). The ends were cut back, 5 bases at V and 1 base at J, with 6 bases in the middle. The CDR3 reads CASSPESYEQYF. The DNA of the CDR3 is TGTGCCAGCAGCCCGGAATCCTACGAGCAGTACTTC.

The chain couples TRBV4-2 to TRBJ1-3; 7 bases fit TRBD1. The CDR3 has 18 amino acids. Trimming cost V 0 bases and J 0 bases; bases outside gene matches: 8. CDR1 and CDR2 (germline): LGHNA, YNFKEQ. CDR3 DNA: TGTGCCAGCAGCCAAGATCTCCGTCCAGGGGGCTCTGGAAACACCATATATTTT. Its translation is CASSQDLRPGGSGNTIYF.